The present T cell receptor beta chain was sequenced within a study of blood T cell repertoires in COVID-19. About the study: The samples span acute and convalescent COVID-19 from the United States, Italy and Spain. In each case, the material was cDNA or gDNA derived from T cells, B-cell-depleted T cells, or PBMCs.

Trimming took 5 bases from V and 8 from J, leaving 18 bases between them. CDR3 length: 14 residues. Germline CDR1 PRHDT, CDR2 FYEKMQ (reference sequence). Original methodology: Scientists estimated how many nucleated cells there were by amplifying reference gene primers. Produced via immunoSEQ multiplex PCR; TCRdb's table is partial and in-frame only. V and J calls and clone size are given by that table; D and trimming were obtained from the DNA. The profile shows 150,000 to 200,000 clones, around 77% of them singletons. This clone has only one observation. The chain links TRBV13 to TRBJ1-2, with a possible D match to TRBD1 (6 bases). The material sequenced was peripheral blood. The source is a man aged 60 to 69 with active or convalescent COVID-19. CDR3 sequence (DNA): TGTGCCAGCAGCCCCCGAAGGCAGGGGAACGGCTACACCTTC. It codes for CASSPRRQGNGYTF.